A selection of T cell receptor beta chains follows, all from one sample in a study of pediatric ulcerative colitis. Sequencing was performed with immunoSEQ multiplex PCR; in TCRdb, only in-frame clones are kept and a portion is missing. The sample carries under 70,000 clones, around 86% recorded once. The material sequenced was blood. Receptors were obtained from a boy younger than 18 who was a control in a study of pediatric ulcerative colitis. Both conserved end residues are part of each CDR3. D genes are given only for firm matches. Size is stated for part of the rows, as once, few or many counts, or as a class when the clone is expanded.

D | J | size | V | CDR3 | DNA
TRBD1 | TRBJ2-3 | few | TRBV11-1 | CASSLAGQGDTQYF | TGTGCCAGCAGCTTAGCGGGACAGGGCGATACGCAGTATTTT
NA | TRBJ2-5 | NA | TRBV13 | CASSWGEETQYF | TGTGCCAGCAGCTGGGGCGAAGAGACCCAGTACTTC
NA | TRBJ1-2 | few | TRBV11-2 | CASSPDRDSLINGYTF | TGTGCCAGCAGCCCTGACCGGGACTCCTTAATCAATGGCTACACCTTC
NA | TRBJ2-7 | NA | TRBV21-1 | CASSKERYLHYEQYF | TGTGCCAGCAGCAAAGAACGGTATTTACACTACGAGCAGTACTTC
NA | TRBJ1-2 | NA | TRBV7-2 | CASSPSPHRFPNYGYTF | TGTGCCAGCAGCCCTTCTCCCCACAGATTCCCTAACTATGGCTACACCTTC
TRBD2 | TRBJ2-5 | NA | TRBV6-1 | CASSELAGGQETQYF | TGTGCCAGCAGTGAACTAGCGGGAGGGCAAGAGACCCAGTACTTC
TRBD1 | TRBJ2-1 | NA | TRBV4-2 | CASSQGHGTEDHNEQFF | TGTGCCAGCAGCCAAGGACACGGGACAGAAGATCACAATGAGCAGTTCTTC
NA | TRBJ2-3 | once | TRBV4-3 | CASSQDGGAVDTQYF | TGCGCCAGCAGCCAGGATGGGGGGGCGGTTGATACGCAGTATTTT
TRBD2 | TRBJ2-7 | NA | TRBV5-1 | CASSLETSGRALNEQYF | TGCGCCAGCAGCTTGGAGACTAGCGGGAGGGCTCTAAACGAGCAGTACTTC
NA | TRBJ1-2 | few | TRBV10-3 | CAISEAIGYGYTF | TGTGCCATCAGTGAGGCGATAGGGTATGGCTACACCTTC
NA | TRBJ1-4 | NA | TRBV27 | CASSSGGWDEKLFF | TGTGCCAGCAGTTCGGGGGGGTGGGATGAAAAACTGTTTTTT
NA | TRBJ1-5 | NA | TRBV5-1 | CASSSAGFGQPQHF | TGCGCCAGCAGCTCCGCAGGGTTTGGGCAGCCCCAGCATTTT
NA | TRBJ2-5 | once | TRBV6-1 | CASSEGHSLETQYF | TGTGCCAGCAGTGAAGGTCACAGCCTAGAGACCCAGTACTTC
NA | TRBJ2-3 | NA | TRBV16 | CASSQRTTSTDTQYF | TGTGCCAGCAGCCAACGGACGACTAGCACAGATACGCAGTATTTT
NA | TRBJ2-3 | NA | TRBV4-2 | CASSLNPGTRTTDTQYF | TGTGCCAGCAGCCTTAATCCCGGGACTCGGACCACAGATACGCAGTATTTT
NA | TRBJ1-2 | NA | TRBV29-1 | CSVEVPEGYNYGYTF | TGCAGCGTTGAAGTCCCAGAAGGGTATAACTATGGCTACACCTTC
NA | TRBJ1-2 | NA | TRBV7-8 | CASSLGPTLSANYGYTF | TGTGCCAGCAGTTTAGGACCAACTTTAAGCGCTAACTATGGCTACACCTTC
NA | TRBJ2-1 | NA | TRBV28 | CASSFVRAPNEQFF | TGTGCCAGCAGTTTTGTCCGGGCCCCCAATGAGCAGTTCTTC
NA | TRBJ2-3 | NA | TRBV7-9 | CASSSRQGTDTQYF | TGTGCCAGCAGCTCAAGACAGGGCACAGATACGCAGTATTTT
NA | TRBJ2-2 | NA | TRBV2 | CATEGTGELFF | TGTGCCACTGAAGGCACCGGGGAGCTGTTTTTT
TRBD1 | TRBJ2-7 | NA | TRBV6-6 | CASSYSGDRGRVGYF | TGTGCCAGCAGTTACTCAGGGGACAGGGGGCGGGTAGGGTACTTC
NA | TRBJ1-6 | NA | TRBV9 | CASSVSGKVSNSPLHF | TGTGCCAGCAGCGTTTCAGGGAAAGTGTCTAATTCACCCCTCCACTTT
NA | TRBJ2-3 | NA | TRBV11-3 | CASSLGEGEDTQYF | TGTGCCAGCAGCTTAGGGGAGGGGGAGGATACGCAGTATTTT